The 20 T cell receptor beta chains in this list originate from one sample, sequenced in a study of cytomegalovirus exposure and HLA in healthy donors. Primers for the PCR totalled 60 Vbeta and 13 Jbeta. Here immunoSEQ multiplex PCR was the method, and the copy in TCRdb shows in-frame clones only, minus some. Of 150,000 to 200,000 clones listed, 78% are singletons. Sequencing was done on a sample of PBMCs. Receptors were obtained from a woman aged 45-65 years in good health and CMV-seropositive.

The chain has TRBV4-2 and TRBJ2-3, with 9 bases lining up with TRBD2. Trimming took 2 bases from V and 6 from J; bases not matched to a gene: 6. Per germline, CDR1 LGHNA and CDR2 YNFKEQ. This CDR3 spans 15 amino acids. Written as DNA, the CDR3 is TGTGCCAGCAGCCAAAAAAGCGGGGGGCCCGATACGCAGTATTTT. Translation gives CASSQKSGGPDTQYF.

DNA of the CDR3: TGTGCCAGCAGCCAAGCCGTGACAGGGAGCTCCTACGAGCAGTACTTC. It specifies CASSQAVTGSSYEQYF. The chain joins TRBV4-2 to TRBJ2-7; 7 bases are shared with TRBD1. V lost 1 base, J lost 0 bases, and 6 bases stayed unmatched. Germline V gene lookup returns CDR1 LGHNA and CDR2 YNFKEQ. The CDR3 sequence is 16 residues long.

The chain combines TRBV5-1 with TRBJ1-1; the D is unclear. The germline V gene has CDR1 SGHRS and CDR2 YFSETQ. V was cut by 6 bases and J by 1 base, with 13 bases left in between. The CDR3 has 14 amino acids. The CDR3 bases are TGCGCCAGCACCCCAGACAACACGAACACTGAAGCTTTCTTT. It yields the protein CASTPDNTNTEAFF. The full variable domain, its missing parts supplied by reference TRBV5-1 and TRBJ1-1, is KAGVTQTPRYLIKTRGQQVTLSCSPISGHRSVSWYQQTPGQGLQFLFEYFSETQRNKGNFPGRFSGRQFSNSRSEMNVSTLELGDSALYLCASTPDNTNTEAFFGQGTRLTVV.

The chain carries TRBV6-6 and TRBJ2-5, with 10 bases lining up with TRBD2. CDR1 is MNHNY and CDR2 is SVGAGI in the germline V gene (reference sequence). With 6 bases clipped from V and 2 bases from J, the junction kept 3 bases outside the gene matches. The CDR3 totals 14 residues. The CDR3: CASSSGGAQETQYF. Here the CDR3 DNA reads TGTGCCAGCAGCAGCGGGGGGGCACAAGAGACCCAGTACTTC.

The V call is TRBV30, the J call TRBJ1-4; 10 positions agree with TRBD1. This CDR3 comprises 12 residues. Germline V gene sequence: CDR1 GTSNPN, CDR2 SVGIG (reference sequence). V trimming: 7 bases; J trimming: 8 bases; junction bases outside the gene matches: 4. As DNA, the CDR3 is TGTGCCTTGGGACAGGGGAAAGAAAAACTGTTTTTT. Translating it yields CALGQGKEKLFF.

The chain joins TRBV20-1 to TRBJ2-1; no reliable D call. The CDR3 totals 11 residues. Trimming left V 4 bases short and J 9 bases short, with 10 bases between. Per germline, CDR1 DFQATT and CDR2 SNEGSKA (reference sequence). This chain's CDR3 is CSAKRGGEQFF. Here the CDR3 DNA reads TGCAGTGCTAAGAGAGGCGGTGAGCAGTTCTTC.

This clone has more than one count but fewer than ten. V gene TRBV18 combines with J gene TRBJ1-3; D not resolved. CDR1 is KGHSH and CDR2 is LQKENI in the germline V gene. V gave up 2 bases and J gave up 1 base, with 12 bases separating them. The CDR3 spans 16 residues. The CDR3 loop reads CASSPEALGSGNTIYF. The CDR3 coding sequence is TGTGCCAGCTCACCAGAGGCACTTGGATCTGGAAACACCATATATTTT. The full variable domain, in which reference TRBV18 and TRBJ1-3 provide the parts outside the CDR3, is NAGVMQNPRHLVRRRGQEARLRCSPMKGHSHVYWYRQLPEEGLKFMVYLQKENIIDESGMPKERFSAEFPKEGPSILRIQQVVRGDSAAYFCASSPEALGSGNTIYFGEGSWLTVV.

The chain carries TRBV2 and TRBJ1-6; D unclear. The V gene's germline CDR1 is SNHLY and CDR2 FYNNEI. The CDR3 covers 15 residues. The V and J ends lost 3 bases and 0 bases respectively, with 6 bases between them. CDR3 nucleotide sequence: TGTGCCAGCAGTGACGGCGGCTCCTATAATTCACCCCTCCACTTT. Translating gives CASSDGGSYNSPLHF. The whole variable domain, remainder taken from reference TRBV2 and TRBJ1-6, is EPEVTQTPSHQVTQMGQEVILRCVPISNHLYFYWYRQILGQKVEFLVSFYNNEISEKSEIFDDQFSVERPDGSNFTLKIRSTKLEDSAMYFCASSDGGSYNSPLHFGNGTRLTVT.

This chain links TRBV6-5 with TRBJ1-5; 9 nucleotides align to TRBD1. Losses at the gene ends were 10 bases for V and 6 bases for J; bases not matched to a gene: 7. The germline gives CDR1 MNHEY, CDR2 SVGAGI. This CDR3 is 13 amino acids long. DNA for the CDR3: TGTGCCATCGGGGACAGGGATGGTCAGCCCCAGCATTTT. Its translation: CAIGDRDGQPQHF.

This clone was seen only a few times. The gene calls are TRBV5-6 and TRBJ1-5; 9 bases map to TRBD1. The CDR3 is 16 residues long. Trimming cost V 4 bases and J 0 bases; bases outside gene matches: 5. Germline values: CDR1 SGHDT, CDR2 YYEEEE. The CDR3 protein is CASSPRTGASNQPQHF. The CDR3 bases are TGTGCCAGCAGCCCGCGGACAGGGGCTAGCAATCAGCCCCAGCATTTT.

This clone occurred once. CDR3 residues: CASRPLDSLNTEAFF. The CDR3 DNA reads as TGTGCCAGCAGGCCCTTGGACAGCTTGAACACTGAAGCTTTCTTT. The chain employs TRBV7-9 and TRBJ1-1; D is possibly TRBD1 (6 bases). CDR1 is SEHNR, CDR2 FQNEAQ, per germline (reference sequence). CDR3 length: 15 residues. V shed 6 bases and J shed 0 bases, with 14 bases lying between them.

There are a few counts of this clone. The CDR3 DNA reads TGTGCCAGCAGCCCCTGGGACAGGGGTGGCTCTGGGGCCAACGTCCTGACTTTC. It translates to CASSPWDRGGSGANVLTF. The gene calls are TRBV7-9 and TRBJ2-6, with 10 nucleotides matching TRBD1. Germline values: CDR1 SEHNR, CDR2 FQNEAQ (reference sequence). The junction had 7 bases not matched to a gene; V was cut back by 5 bases and J by 0 bases. This CDR3 has 18 amino acids. Looking up the rest from reference TRBV7-9 and TRBJ2-6 gives the full variable domain: DTGVSQNPRHKITKRGQNVTFRCDPISEHNRLYWYRQTLGQGPEFLTYFQNEAQLEKSRLLSDRFSAERPKGSFSTLEIQRTEQGDSAMYLCASSPWDRGGSGANVLTFGAGSRLTVL.

The chain links TRBV14 to TRBJ1-2, with a tentative D call TRBD1 (6 bases). Germline assignment: CDR1 SGHDN and CDR2 FVKESK. There are 13 residues in the CDR3. Trimming took off 4 bases at V and 7 bases at J, with 13 bases between the two ends. CDR3 sequence: CASSPYPRGGYTF. Here the CDR3 DNA reads TGTGCCAGCAGCCCCTATCCCAGGGGTGGCTACACCTTC.

This clone appeared a few times. The rearrangement links TRBV11-2 to TRBJ1-4; D unresolved. This CDR3 is 13 amino acids long. Trimming pared 6 bases from V and 8 bases from J, leaving 13 bases between. Germline V gives CDR1 SGHAT, CDR2 FQNNGV. CDR3 nucleotides: TGTGCCAGCAGGTTACGGGGAGGAGAAAAACTGTTTTTT. It codes for CASRLRGGEKLFF. Supplemented by reference TRBV11-2 and TRBJ1-4, the full variable domain reads EAGVAQSPRYKIIEKRQSVAFWCNPISGHATLYWYQQILGQGPKLLIQFQNNGVVDDSQLPKDRFSAERLKGVDSTLKIQPAKLEDSAVYLCASRLRGGEKLFFGSGTQLSVL.

The rearrangement uses TRBV5-1 and TRBJ1-1, with D perhaps TRBD1 (5 bases). The ends were cut back, 5 bases at V and 2 bases at J, with 16 bases in the middle. Germline values: CDR1 SGHRS, CDR2 YFSETQ. There are 15 residues in the CDR3. The CDR3 DNA reads TGCGCCAGCAGTTCCTGGGGCGGTAGAAACACTGAAGCTTTCTTT. It translates to CASSSWGGRNTEAFF.

V gene TRBV27 combines with J gene TRBJ2-2, with 8 positions matching TRBD1. CDR1 and CDR2 from the germline V gene are MNHEY and SMNVEV (reference sequence). The CDR3 has 16 residues. Trimming at V came to 6 bases and at J to 12 bases, leaving 18 bases not matched to a gene. The DNA of the CDR3 is TGTGCCAGCAGAATCGACAAAATCAGAGGACAGGGACAGCTGTTTTTT. Its protein product is CASRIDKIRGQGQLFF.

The chain combines TRBV6-4 with TRBJ2-1, with 10 bases identical to TRBD1. The germline V gene encodes CDR1 MRHNA and CDR2 SNTAGT. This CDR3 comprises 15 residues. The trim removed 3 bases at V and 8 bases at J, leaving 7 bases unmatched. In nucleotides, the CDR3 is TGTGCCAGCAGTGAATACCCCGGGACAGGGGATGAGCAGTTCTTC. Encoded protein: CASSEYPGTGDEQFF.

The sample holds a few counts of this clone. This chain connects TRBV2 to TRBJ1-2, with 7 positions matching TRBD1. Looked up from germline, CDR1 is SNHLY and CDR2 is FYNNEI. This CDR3 contains 13 residues. With V trimmed by 10 bases and J by 0 bases, 5 bases remained unmatched. In DNA form, the CDR3 reads TGTGCCAACGAGGACAGGACTAACTATGGCTACACCTTC. Translation: CANEDRTNYGYTF.

The genes are TRBV5-6 and TRBJ2-1; perhaps TRBD2 as D (7 bases). The CDR3 totals 16 residues. V lost 3 bases and J 4 bases, leaving 17 bases between the germline ends. Germline CDR1 is SGHDT and CDR2 is YYEEEE. The CDR3 spells CASSWGAGGPYNEQFF. CDR3 coding DNA: TGTGCCAGCAGCTGGGGAGCCGGGGGGCCTTACAATGAGCAGTTCTTC. Together with reference TRBV5-6 and TRBJ2-1, the CDR3 gives the full variable domain: DAGVTQSPTHLIKTRGQQVTLRCSPKSGHDTVSWYQQALGQGPQFIFQYYEEEERQRGNFPDRFSGHQFPNYSSELNVNALLLGDSALYLCASSWGAGGPYNEQFFGPGTRLTVL.

The CDR3 region has the DNA TGTGCCAGCAGCTTAGGACTGGATCAGCCCCAGCATTTT. Translated, it gives CASSLGLDQPQHF. The chain combines TRBV7-9 with TRBJ1-5; D remains unclear. The V end lost 1 base, the J end lost 5 bases, and 6 bases lay between the germline ends. The CDR3 is made up of 13 amino acids. From germline, CDR1 is SEHNR and CDR2 FQNEAQ (reference sequence).